This passage covers 20 T cell receptor beta chains from one sample sequenced in a study of cytomegalovirus exposure and HLA in healthy donors. Vbeta (60) and Jbeta (13) primers were used in the PCR. The method was immunoSEQ multiplex PCR; TCRdb's version includes in-frame clones alone and lacks a portion of them. The table records over 110,000 clones, around 82% of them present only once. The sequenced material came from PBMCs. The receptors originated from a woman aged 40-49 years in good health and CMV-seropositive.

The V call is TRBV29-1, the J call TRBJ1-2, with a tentative D call TRBD1 (5 bases). Germline CDR1 SQVTM, CDR2 ANQGSEA. The CDR3 is made up of 11 amino acids. Trimming removed 5 bases at V and 4 bases at J, with 8 bases between. Here the CDR3 DNA reads TGCAGCGTTCAGGGCCTCTATGGCTACACCTTC. Residues: CSVQGLYGYTF.

In its sample, this clone was seen once. The chain employs TRBV11-3 and TRBJ2-1; D not resolved. Trimming stripped 8 bases from V and 9 bases from J, with 11 bases between. The CDR3 is made up of 11 amino acids. Germline V lookup: CDR1 SGHNT, CDR2 YENEEA. The CDR3 bases are TGTGCCAGCGGAGATGACGGTGAGCAGTTCTTC. Amino acids: CASGDDGEQFF.

The chain recombines TRBV29-1 with TRBJ1-5; TRBD1 matches 11 bases. The CDR3 runs 13 residues. Germline V lookup: CDR1 SQVTM, CDR2 ANQGSEA. The trim removed 7 bases at V and 7 bases at J, leaving 6 bases unmatched. CDR3 amino acids: CSASGTGGQPQHF. The CDR3 bases are TGCAGCGCCTCCGGGACAGGGGGGCAGCCCCAGCATTTT.

The rearrangement uses TRBV14 and TRBJ2-2; 8 positions agree with TRBD1. The CDR3 consists of 18 residues. Trimming cost V 1 base and J 6 bases; bases outside gene matches: 13. Germline V CDR1 and CDR2: SGHDN, FVKESK. CDR3 sequence reads: CASSQGSLRTGRPGELFF. The DNA for the CDR3 is TGTGCCAGCAGCCAAGGAAGCCTTCGGACAGGGAGGCCCGGGGAGCTGTTTTTT. Full variable domain (rest looked up from reference TRBV14 and TRBJ2-2): EAGVTQFPSHSVIEKGQTVTLRCDPISGHDNLYWYRRVMGKEIKFLLHFVKESKQDESGMPNNRFLAERTGGTYSTLKVQPAELEDSGVYFCASSQGSLRTGRPGELFFGEGSRLTVL.

In this sample, this clone turned up once. The same CDR3 can be traced to other DNA sequences in this sample. The chain couples TRBV28 to TRBJ1-3; D perhaps matches TRBD1 (6 bases). CDR3 length: 14 residues. Germline CDR1 reads MDHEN; CDR2 reads SYDVKM. The V end lost 5 bases, the J end lost 4 bases, and 12 bases lay between the germline ends. CDR3 coding DNA: TGTGCCAGCAGTGCGCCAGGGGAGGGAAACACCATATATTTT. Residues: CASSAPGEGNTIYF.

This clone was seen just once. This chain links TRBV29-1 with TRBJ2-3; D gene unclear. CDR1 is SQVTM and CDR2 is ANQGSEA in the germline V gene. Trimming took 6 bases from V and 6 from J, leaving 10 bases between them. The CDR3 is 11 amino acids. The CDR3 spells CSVRDWDTQYF. Here the CDR3 DNA reads TGCAGCGTCCGTGACTGGGATACGCAGTATTTT.

V usage is TRBV10-3 and J usage is TRBJ1-2; D remains unclear. Germline values: CDR1 ENHRY, CDR2 SYGVKD. Trimming took 4 bases from V and 6 from J, leaving 12 bases between them. The CDR3 runs 13 residues. The CDR3 DNA follows: TGTGCCATCAGTGCCGGCGGGGTGCATGGCTACACCTTC. Its translation: CAISAGGVHGYTF.

The V gene is TRBV5-1, the J gene TRBJ1-4, with TRBD1 identical over 9 bases. Losses at the gene ends were 4 bases for V and 3 bases for J; bases not matched to a gene: 4. Germline V gene lookup returns CDR1 SGHRS and CDR2 YFSETQ. This CDR3 is 15 amino acids long. The CDR3 coding sequence is TGCGCCAGCAGCCTACAGGGGGCGGCTAATGAAAAACTGTTTTTT. As protein: CASSLQGAANEKLFF.

The genes are TRBV2 and TRBJ2-3; weak D call: TRBD2 (7 bases). Trimming shortened V by 6 bases and J by 1 base, and 14 bases separated the two germline ends. The CDR3 contains 15 residues. Germline assignment: CDR1 SNHLY and CDR2 FYNNEI. In DNA, the CDR3 is TGTGCCAGCAGCGGGGGGCAGGGAGGCACAGATACGCAGTATTTT. The encoded protein is CASSGGQGGTDTQYF.

The chain recombines TRBV2 with TRBJ2-1; 8 bases map to TRBD2. Trimming took 2 bases from V and 5 from J; bases not matched to a gene: 5. From germline, CDR1 is SNHLY and CDR2 FYNNEI. This CDR3 has 15 amino acids. As DNA, the CDR3 is TGTGCCAGCAGTGAAAGCGGGAGCTCGGACAATGAGCAGTTCTTC. This translates into CASSESGSSDNEQFF.

V is TRBV28 and J is TRBJ1-2, with 7 bases aligning to TRBD1. The junction had 14 bases not matched to a gene; V was cut back by 7 bases and J by 0 bases. The CDR3 consists of 17 residues. Per germline, CDR1 MDHEN and CDR2 SYDVKM. The CDR3 DNA reads TGTGCCAGCATCCAGGGGGACAGAGCCTCAGCTAACTATGGCTACACCTTC. This sequence encodes CASIQGDRASANYGYTF.

CDR3 in amino acids: CASLAGDTDTQYF. CDR3 nucleotides: TGTGCCAGCCTAGCGGGAGACACAGATACGCAGTATTTT. The V call is TRBV28, the J call TRBJ2-3; TRBD2 aligns across 10 bases. The CDR3 covers 13 residues. Germline lookup yields CDR1 MDHEN and CDR2 SYDVKM. V lost 8 bases and J lost 2; bases outside the gene matches: 1. The full variable domain, rest sourced from reference TRBV28 and TRBJ2-3, is DVKVTQSSRYLVKRTGEKVFLECVQDMDHENMFWYRQDPGLGLRLIYFSYDVKMKEKGDIPEGYSVSREKKERFSLILESASTNQTSMYLCASLAGDTDTQYFGPGTRLTVL.

The chain is built from TRBV11-2 and TRBJ2-7; D ambiguous. Looked up from germline, CDR1 is SGHAT and CDR2 is FQNNGV. Trimming took 1 base from V and 4 from J, leaving 14 bases between them. The CDR3 spans 15 residues. The CDR3 DNA reads as TGTGCCAGCAGCTTAGGGCCTCTCGGGTCGTACGAGCAGTACTTC. Its protein is CASSLGPLGSYEQYF.

This chain uses TRBV7-9 with TRBJ2-5; 7 bases are shared with TRBD1. With V trimmed by 3 bases and J by 9 bases, 4 bases remained unmatched. The CDR3 is made up of 12 amino acids. The germline V gene encodes CDR1 SEHNR and CDR2 FQNEAQ (reference sequence). CDR3 residues: CASSFVQGAQYF. Written as DNA, the CDR3 is TGTGCCAGCAGCTTCGTCCAGGGGGCCCAGTACTTC.

This chain links TRBV7-6 with TRBJ2-5; 8 bases line up with TRBD1. The CDR3 runs to 15 residues. V lost 3 bases and J lost 6; bases outside the gene matches: 9. CDR1 is SGHVS, CDR2 FNYEAQ, per germline. The CDR3 nucleotides are TGTGCCAGCAGCTTCGCCAGGGGGCGAGAGAAGACCCAGTACTTC. Residues: CASSFARGREKTQYF.

The chain uses TRBV5-1 and TRBJ2-7; 8 nucleotides match TRBD2. CDR1 and CDR2 from the germline V gene are SGHRS and YFSETQ. This CDR3 comprises 16 residues. After removal of 0 bases from V and 6 bases from J, the junction contained 11 bases not matched to a gene. The CDR3 region is CASSLASSGSPAEQYF. The CDR3 region has the DNA TGCGCCAGCAGCTTGGCCTCGAGCGGGAGTCCTGCCGAGCAGTACTTC.

The V gene is TRBV2, the J gene TRBJ1-2, with 8 bases matching TRBD1. The V gene's germline CDR1 is SNHLY and CDR2 FYNNEI. The CDR3 totals 13 residues. V gave up 5 bases and J gave up 8 bases; unmatched junction bases: 7. Here the CDR3 reads CASSFQGAGGYTF. In nucleotides, the CDR3 is TGTGCCAGCAGTTTCCAGGGGGCTGGGGGCTACACCTTC.

This clone has a single count. The V and J genes are TRBV2 and TRBJ2-7; 8 nucleotides align to TRBD2. The CDR3 length is 12 residues. Germline loops: CDR1 SNHLY, CDR2 FYNNEI. With V trimmed by 7 bases and J by 5 bases, 4 bases remained unmatched. DNA of the CDR3: TGTGCCAGCAAACCGGGAGGGAACGAGCAGTACTTC. Residues: CASKPGGNEQYF.

This clone was seen a handful of times. The rearrangement joins TRBV18 to TRBJ1-2, with a weak D call TRBD1 (6 bases). V lost 0 bases to trimming and J lost 7 bases, with 12 bases between them. CDR3 size: 14 residues. Germline V CDR1 and CDR2: KGHSH, LQKENI. CDR3 bases: TGTGCCAGCTCACCACCCGGGACAACGGGTGGCTACACCTTC. Protein product: CASSPPGTTGGYTF.

The table lists this clone with a few counts. The chain carries TRBV6-4 and TRBJ2-2; D possibly corresponds to TRBD2 (5 bases). V was clipped by 11 bases and J by 3 bases, with 16 bases between them. This CDR3 has 14 residues. Germline CDR1 reads MRHNA; CDR2 reads SNTAGT. The CDR3 spells CASQIGLYTGELFF. In nucleotides, the CDR3 is TGTGCCTCCCAAATTGGACTTTACACCGGGGAGCTGTTTTTT.